The 11 T cell receptor beta chains given below trace back to one sample, sequenced in a study of T cell changes during pregnancy in multiple sclerosis. This table comes from immunoSEQ multiplex PCR, and its TCRdb copy is limited to in-frame clones, with some not included. The sample yields around 79,000 clones, 80% to 95% seen once. The input for sequencing was CD4+ T cells from peripheral blood mononuclear cells, taken in the second trimester of pregnancy. The origin of the receptors is a female donor with multiple sclerosis, enrolled in a pregnancy study.

V gene TRBV2 combines with J gene TRBJ2-7; 8 positions agree with TRBD1. This CDR3 contains 14 residues. Germline CDR1 reads SNHLY; CDR2 reads FYNNEI. V lost 6 bases to trimming and J lost 2 bases; unmatched junction nucleotides: 6. Here the CDR3 reads CASRATGDPYEQYF. Written as DNA, the CDR3 is TGTGCCAGCAGGGCGACAGGGGACCCCTACGAGCAGTACTTC.

The gene calls are TRBV5-6 and TRBJ1-3; TRBD1 matches 8 bases. CDR1 and CDR2 (germline): SGHDT, YYEEEE. The CDR3 spans 13 residues. Losses at the gene ends were 7 bases for V and 3 bases for J; bases not matched to a gene: 3. CDR3 DNA sequence: TGTGCCAGCGAAGGACAGGGTGGAAACACCATATATTTT. It specifies CASEGQGGNTIYF.

This clone was picked up many times. CDR3 bases: TGTGCCACCCGGGAGCAGGGACGCGGTGAGCAGTTCTTC. The encoded protein is CATREQGRGEQFF. This chain joins TRBV15 and TRBJ2-1; D might be TRBD2 (6 bases). Trimming removed 8 bases at V and 9 bases at J, with 17 bases between. The CDR3 has 13 amino acids. Germline V gene lookup returns CDR1 LNHNV and CDR2 YYDKDF (reference sequence). The full variable domain, its missing parts supplied by reference TRBV15 and TRBJ2-1, is DAMVIQNPRYQVTQFGKPVTLSCSQTLNHNVMYWYQQKSSQAPKLLFHYYDKDFNNEADTPDNFQSRRPNTSFCFLDIRSPGLGDTAMYLCATREQGRGEQFFGPGTRLTVL.

This sequence joins TRBV19 and TRBJ2-2; 7 positions agree with TRBD2. The germline V gene encodes CDR1 LNHDA and CDR2 SQIVND (reference sequence). This CDR3 comprises 18 residues. V shed 5 bases, J shed 0 bases, and the junction held 12 bases outside the gene matches. The chain's CDR3 is CASSRKPASGSNTGELFF. The CDR3 bases are TGTGCCAGTAGTCGAAAACCAGCTAGCGGTTCGAACACCGGGGAGCTGTTTTTT.

The chain is built from TRBV7-2 and TRBJ1-6, with D hard to call. Germline-derived CDR1 and CDR2 are SGHTA and FQGNSA. Trimming shortened V by 0 bases and J by 10 bases, and 19 bases separated the two germline ends. The CDR3 runs to 17 residues. The CDR3 nucleotides are TGTGCCAGCAGCTTAGCAGGGAGAACCCGGCTGAGATCACCCCTCCACTTT. This sequence encodes CASSLAGRTRLRSPLHF.

The rearrangement joins TRBV6-6 to TRBJ1-3; TRBD1 is a possible D gene (6 bases). Germline assignment: CDR1 MNHNY and CDR2 SVGAGI (reference sequence). The CDR3 has 16 amino acids. The V gene lost 0 bases and the J gene lost 3 bases, with 12 bases spanning the gap. The CDR3 region is CASSYSFAGVGNTIYF. In DNA form, the CDR3 reads TGTGCCAGCAGTTACTCGTTTGCAGGGGTTGGAAACACCATATATTTT.

The gene calls are TRBV5-4 and TRBJ2-7, with D unclear. Per the germline V gene, CDR1 is SGHNT and CDR2 is YYREEE (reference sequence). CDR3 length: 12 residues. V was trimmed by 4 bases and J by 6 bases, leaving 11 bases between them. The DNA of the CDR3 is TGTGCCAGCAGCCCAAGTGGCTCCGAGCAGTACTTC. As protein: CASSPSGSEQYF.

The chain is built from TRBV5-6 and TRBJ2-1; 12 bases are shared with TRBD2. This CDR3 spans 18 amino acids. J was trimmed by 3 bases and V by 0 bases; bases with no gene match: 7. Per germline, CDR1 SGHDT and CDR2 YYEEEE. The CDR3 nucleotides read TGTGCCAGCAGCTTGGAGACTAGCGGGAGTGGGGGCTACAATGAGCAGTTCTTC. It codes for CASSLETSGSGGYNEQFF.

The gene calls are TRBV5-1 and TRBJ2-5; D not certain. There are 14 residues in the CDR3. V was pared by 4 bases and J by 3 bases, with 13 bases between. CDR1 and CDR2 from the germline V gene are SGHRS and YFSETQ. This CDR3 is CASSHGLQKETQYF. The CDR3, as DNA: TGCGCCAGCAGCCACGGTCTCCAAAAAGAGACCCAGTACTTC.

V gene TRBV5-1 combines with J gene TRBJ2-1, with D maybe TRBD1 (5 bases). Trimming removed 2 bases at V and 12 bases at J, with 12 bases between. Germline CDR1 reads SGHRS; CDR2 reads YFSETQ. CDR3 length equals 12 residues. The CDR3 DNA is TGCGCCAGCAGCTTTACGCAGGGCGGGCAGTTCTTC. This codes for CASSFTQGGQFF.

This CDR3 reads CASSYSMLGDYEQYF. The DNA for the CDR3 is TGTGCCAGCAGTTACTCGATGCTCGGGGACTACGAGCAGTACTTC. This chain links TRBV6-5 with TRBJ2-7; possibly TRBD2 for D (5 bases). Germline CDR1 reads MNHEY; CDR2 reads SVGAGI. The CDR3 runs 15 residues. The V end lost 0 bases, the J end lost 3 bases, and 12 bases lay between the germline ends.